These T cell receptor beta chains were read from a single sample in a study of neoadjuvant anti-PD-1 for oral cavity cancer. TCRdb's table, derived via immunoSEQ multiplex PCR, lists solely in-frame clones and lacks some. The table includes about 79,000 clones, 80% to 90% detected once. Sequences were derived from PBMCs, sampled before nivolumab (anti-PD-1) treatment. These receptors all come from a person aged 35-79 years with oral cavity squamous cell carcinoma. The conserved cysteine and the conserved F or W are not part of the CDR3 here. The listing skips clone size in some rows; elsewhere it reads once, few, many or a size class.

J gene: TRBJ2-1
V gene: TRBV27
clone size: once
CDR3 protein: ASSLRFPGLAGVEQF

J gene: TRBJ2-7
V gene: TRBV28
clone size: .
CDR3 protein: ASSASGTGGDEQY

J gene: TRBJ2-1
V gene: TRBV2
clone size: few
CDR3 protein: ARRGLAGKSYNEQF

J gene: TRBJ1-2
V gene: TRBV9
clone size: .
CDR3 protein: ASSVGQRDYGYT

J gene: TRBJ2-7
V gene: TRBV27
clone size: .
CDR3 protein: ASSRTGTGAYEQY

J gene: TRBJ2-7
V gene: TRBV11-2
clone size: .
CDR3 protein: ASSLARDSSYEQY

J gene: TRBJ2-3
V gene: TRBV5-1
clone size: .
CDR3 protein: ASSRRGEHTDTQY

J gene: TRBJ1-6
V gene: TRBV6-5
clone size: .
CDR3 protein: ASRGQGSSPLH

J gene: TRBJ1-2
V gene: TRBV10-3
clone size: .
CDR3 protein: AISESKAGGSGYT

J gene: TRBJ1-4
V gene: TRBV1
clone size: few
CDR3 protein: TSSQNEPTNEKLF

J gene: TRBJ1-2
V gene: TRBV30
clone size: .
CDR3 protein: AWKASPFKYGYT

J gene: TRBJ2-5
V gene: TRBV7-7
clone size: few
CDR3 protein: ASSITGGASQETQY

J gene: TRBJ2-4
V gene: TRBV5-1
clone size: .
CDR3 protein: ASSPGELALAKNIQY

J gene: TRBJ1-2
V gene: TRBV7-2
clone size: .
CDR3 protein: ASSPLGVRPNYGYT

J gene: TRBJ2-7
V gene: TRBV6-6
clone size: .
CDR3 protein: ASSPAGTGGYEQY

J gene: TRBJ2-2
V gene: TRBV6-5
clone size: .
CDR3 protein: ASRRPGGTGELF

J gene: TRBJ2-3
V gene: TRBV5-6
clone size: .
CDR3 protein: ASSLPASTDTQY

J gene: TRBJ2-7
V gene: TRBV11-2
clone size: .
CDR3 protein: ASSSGQAREQY

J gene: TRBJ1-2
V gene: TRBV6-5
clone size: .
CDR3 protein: ASIGQERNGYT

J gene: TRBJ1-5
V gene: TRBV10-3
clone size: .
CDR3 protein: AISDKNGGARGNQPQH

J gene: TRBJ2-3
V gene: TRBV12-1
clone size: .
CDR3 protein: ASSISGGAISTDTQY

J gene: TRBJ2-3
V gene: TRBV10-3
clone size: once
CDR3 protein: AISESREDAQY

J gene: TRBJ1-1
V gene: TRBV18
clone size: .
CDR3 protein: ASSAGTENTEAF

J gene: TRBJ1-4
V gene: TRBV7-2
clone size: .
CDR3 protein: ASSQGGVEEKLF

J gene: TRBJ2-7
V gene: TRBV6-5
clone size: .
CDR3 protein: ASSYGQGPSYEQY

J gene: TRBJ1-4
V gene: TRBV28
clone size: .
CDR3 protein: ASSLVSRGLTNEKLF

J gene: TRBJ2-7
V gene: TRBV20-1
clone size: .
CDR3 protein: SARVLAEQY

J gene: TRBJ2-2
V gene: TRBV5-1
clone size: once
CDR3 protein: ASSPAGTPTGELF

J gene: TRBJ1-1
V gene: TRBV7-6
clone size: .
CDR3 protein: ASSLGENTEAF

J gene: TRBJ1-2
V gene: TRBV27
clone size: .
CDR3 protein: ASSVDRNYGYT

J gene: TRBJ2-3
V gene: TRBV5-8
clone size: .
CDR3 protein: ASSLSGGGTDTQY

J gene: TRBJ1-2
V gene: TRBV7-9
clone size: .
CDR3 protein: ASSLFGINYGYT

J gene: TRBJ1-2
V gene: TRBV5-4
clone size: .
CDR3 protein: ASSLVGVSGGYT

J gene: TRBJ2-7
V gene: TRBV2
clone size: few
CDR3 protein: ASIWGIPPTYEQY

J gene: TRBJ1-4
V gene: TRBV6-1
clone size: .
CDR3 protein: ASSEPPWAPPNEKLF

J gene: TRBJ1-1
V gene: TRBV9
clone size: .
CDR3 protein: ASSVNSAPGTEAF

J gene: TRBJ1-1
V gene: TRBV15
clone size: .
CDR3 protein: ATRNGHLWTEAF

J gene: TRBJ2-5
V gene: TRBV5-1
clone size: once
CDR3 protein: ASSLVSSGGPMGETQY

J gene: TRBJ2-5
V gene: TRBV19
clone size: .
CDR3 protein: ASSIGGTGEETQY

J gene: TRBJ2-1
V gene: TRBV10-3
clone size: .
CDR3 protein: AIGVPGNYNEQF

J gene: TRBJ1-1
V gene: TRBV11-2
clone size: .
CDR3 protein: ASSLLPQGINTEAF

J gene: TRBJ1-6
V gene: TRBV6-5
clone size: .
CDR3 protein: ASSSGLGANNSPLH